Below, 26 T cell receptor beta chains from the same sample are listed, as sequenced in a study of T cells expressing NK-cell markers. TCRdb re-called the 5' RACE reads; every CDR3 protein appears as one record, without DNA. Its table records about 190,000 distinct CDR3 sequences. Specimen: blood T cells: a sorted CD56 or NKG2C T cell subset, CD4+ or CD8+ T cells, or bulk PBMC T cells (not recorded which). These receptors were obtained from a man aged 18 to 69 in good health.

The CDR3 here is CSASSGTAYGYTF. The V gene is TRBV20-1, the J gene TRBJ1-2; TCRdb's assignment of TRBD1 cannot be checked, as there is no DNA. Germline V gives CDR1 DFQATT, CDR2 SNEGSKA (reference sequence). CDR3 length: 13 residues.

The rearrangement joins TRBV3-1 to TRBJ2-7; TCRdb names TRBD1, which stays unverified in the absence of DNA. CDR3 length: 16 residues. Germline CDR1 and CDR2: LGHDT and YNNKEL (reference sequence). CDR3 region: CASSQELGTDSYEQYF.

The genes are TRBV27 and TRBJ2-1; there is no DNA to check the TCRdb D call of TRBD1. In germline, CDR1 is MNHEY, CDR2 SMNVEV (reference sequence). The CDR3 length is 16 residues. CDR3 sequence reads: CASSSPPGGAYNEQFF.

V is TRBV20-1 and J is TRBJ2-1; TCRdb names TRBD2, which stays unverified in the absence of DNA. This CDR3 region has 15 residues. Germline V gene lookup returns CDR1 DFQATT and CDR2 SNEGSKA (reference sequence). The CDR3 reads CSALPLLAGVNEQFF.

This chain joins TRBV20-1 and TRBJ2-7; checking the TCRdb D call of TRBD1 is not possible without DNA. Germline V gene sequence: CDR1 DFQATT, CDR2 SNEGSKA (reference sequence). The CDR3 has 12 amino acids. CDR3 loop: CKRGIFSYEQYF.

The CDR3 here is CASSFSGQGAYEQYF. J is TRBJ2-7 and V is TRBV6-1; with no DNA, the TCRdb D assignment of TRBD1 cannot be verified. This CDR3 contains 15 residues. Germline CDR1 and CDR2: MNHNS and SASEGT.

V gene TRBV20-1 combines with J gene TRBJ1-2; TCRdb outputs TRBD1, but without DNA this stays unchecked. This CDR3 contains 15 residues. In germline, CDR1 is DFQATT, CDR2 SNEGSKA (reference sequence). The CDR3 sequence is CSARDPQGGWYGYTF.

The chain carries TRBV6-1 and TRBJ2-5; TCRdb picks TRBD1, but there is no DNA to check that call. There are 13 residues in the CDR3. Germline V lookup: CDR1 MNHNS, CDR2 SASEGT. CDR3: CASKTGGLETQYF.

The chain links TRBV20-1 to TRBJ1-5. This CDR3 has 14 amino acids. Germline lookup yields CDR1 DFQATT and CDR2 SNEGSKA (reference sequence). The CDR3 region is CSAIEREGSQPQHF.

This chain connects TRBV20-1 to TRBJ1-5; TCRdb calls TRBD1, which cannot be checked without DNA. This CDR3 region has 16 residues. Germline CDR1 reads DFQATT; CDR2 reads SNEGSKA (reference sequence). The CDR3 sequence is CSARGTGGKGNQPQHF.

This chain joins TRBV12-3 or TRBV12-4 and TRBJ2-7; the D call of TRBD2 rests on TCRdb alone, since no DNA is present to check it. CDR3 length: 14 residues. The CDR3 sequence is CASSRGDYTYEQYF.

J is TRBJ1-4 and V is TRBV20-1; TCRdb indicates TRBD1, and absent DNA this call remains unverified. CDR3 length: 15 amino acids. The germline V gene encodes CDR1 DFQATT and CDR2 SNEGSKA (reference sequence). CDR3 loop: CSARDFDRGGEKLFF.

The V gene is TRBV20-1, the J gene TRBJ1-1; the D gene TCRdb calls, TRBD1, cannot be checked with no DNA. CDR3 length: 15 amino acids. The germline gives CDR1 DFQATT, CDR2 SNEGSKA (reference sequence). This CDR3 reads CSARWRQGMNTEAFF.

This chain joins TRBV6-2 or TRBV6-3 and TRBJ2-7. CDR3 length: 15 residues. The germline V gene has CDR1 MNHEY and CDR2 SVGEGT. The CDR3 loop reads CASSYSMGKLDEQYF.

The genes are TRBV2 and TRBJ2-1. From germline, CDR1 is SNHLY and CDR2 FYNNEI. The CDR3 length is 13 residues. CDR3 protein: CASSEMTANEQFF.

V usage is TRBV15 and J usage is TRBJ2-3; absent DNA, TCRdb's TRBD2 call cannot be checked. The CDR3 spans 16 residues. Looked up from germline, CDR1 is LNHNV and CDR2 is YYDKDF (reference sequence). CDR3 amino acids: CATSRPKRGGGDTQYF.

The chain carries TRBV5-5 and TRBJ2-5; TCRdb reports TRBD2, a call that lacks DNA to check it against. Germline V gene sequence: CDR1 SGHKS, CDR2 YYEKEE (reference sequence). This CDR3 has 15 amino acids. CDR3 sequence reads: CASRLAGGTQETQYF.

The chain is built from TRBV5-1 and TRBJ2-2. CDR1 and CDR2 from the germline V gene are SGHRS and YFSETQ. The CDR3 totals 15 residues. The CDR3 is CASSLVGANTGELFF.

The chain uses TRBV7-6 and TRBJ1-2; as DNA is missing, the TRBD1 call by TCRdb cannot be tested. This CDR3 contains 17 residues. CDR1 is SGHVS and CDR2 is FNYEAQ in the germline V gene. CDR3 residues: CASSQTIGTGGNYGYTF.

The genes are TRBV7-9 and TRBJ2-7; the TCRdb call, TRBD2, lacks DNA for checking. The CDR3 is 14 amino acids. CDR1 SEHNR and CDR2 FQNEAQ come from the germline V gene (reference sequence). The CDR3 sequence is CASSQLGPSYEQYF.

The V and J genes are TRBV15 and TRBJ1-2. The CDR3 is 12 residues long. Looked up from germline, CDR1 is LNHNV and CDR2 is YYDKDF (reference sequence). The CDR3: CATSRDVAGYTF.

The rearrangement uses TRBV10-2 and TRBJ2-1; TCRdb selects TRBD1, and the lack of DNA leaves this call unchecked. The V gene's germline CDR1 is WSHSY and CDR2 SAAADI. The CDR3 has 13 amino acids. CDR3 sequence reads: CASSRDRNNEQFF.

The chain links TRBV10-3 to TRBJ2-7; there is no DNA to check the TCRdb D call of TRBD1. CDR3 length: 13 amino acids. Germline V gene data show CDR1 as ENHRY and CDR2 as SYGVKD. CDR3 in amino acids: CAIRATGDLEQYF.

The chain employs TRBV7-9 and TRBJ2-1; as DNA is missing, the TRBD1 call by TCRdb cannot be tested. Germline values: CDR1 SEHNR, CDR2 FQNEAQ (reference sequence). The CDR3 runs 13 residues. The CDR3 loop reads CASSLDTGNEQFF.

The chain combines TRBV12-3 or TRBV12-4 with TRBJ2-1; the TRBD2 assignment by TCRdb is unverifiable without DNA. The CDR3 covers 18 residues. Here the CDR3 reads CASSIWGVGDSVYNEQFF.

The CDR3 loop reads CASSSGTSGFREQYF. J is TRBJ2-7 and V is TRBV7-3; the D call of TRBD2 rests on TCRdb alone, since no DNA is present to check it. Germline V CDR1 and CDR2: SGHTA, FQGTGA. This CDR3 comprises 15 residues.